This T cell receptor (beta chain) appears in the sequencing data of a study of technical replicates of blood from a few donors. CDR1 and CDR2 (germline): LNHDA, SQIVND (reference sequence). The CDR3 runs 15 residues. Between the trimmed V and J ends, which lost 3 bases and 3 bases, there was a span of 15 bases. The table came from immunoSEQ multiplex PCR; TCRdb's copy has only in-frame clones and leaves some out. The table shows about 81,000 clones, with roughly 95% occurring only once. The chain recombines TRBV19 with TRBJ2-7, with D perhaps matching TRBD2 (7 bases). Material for sequencing was T cells isolated from PBMCs. This sequence originates from a human donor in good health. CDR3 protein: CASSIKGGELYEQYF. The CDR3 DNA reads as TGTGCCAGTAGTATTAAGGGGGGGGAACTCTACGAGCAGTACTTC.